The rows below give T cell receptor beta chains drawn from one sample of a study of blood T cell repertoires in COVID-19. Clones were read by immunoSEQ multiplex PCR, and TCRdb kept only the in-frame ones, dropping some. The data contain some 150,000 clones, roughly 87% of them singletons. Sequences were obtained from peripheral blood. These receptors all come from a woman aged 45 to 65 with acute or convalescent COVID-19. Each CDR3 is given with its conserved first and last residue. The order of the fields is J gene, V gene, clone size, D gene, CDR3 DNA, CDR3 protein. The D gene is left open where the match is weak. Clone size is not always given. Where it is, it says once, few, many or a class for expanded clones.

TRBJ1-1 | TRBV7-6 | . | TRBD1 | TGTGCCAGCAGCCCTTGGGACAGGGTAAAGGAAGCTTTCTTT | CASSPWDRVKEAFF
TRBJ1-2 | TRBV5-1 | once | . | TGCGCCAGCAGCTTGGCCAGGAACTATGGCTACACCTTC | CASSLARNYGYTF
TRBJ2-7 | TRBV2 | . | TRBD1 | TGTGCCAGCTTCTCCCGGGACAGGGTCAGCTCCTACGAGCAGTACTTC | CASFSRDRVSSYEQYF
TRBJ1-3 | TRBV5-4 | few | . | TGTGCCAGCAGCCTAGGACAGTCCTCTGGAAACACCATATATTTT | CASSLGQSSGNTIYF
TRBJ2-7 | TRBV4-2 | . | TRBD2 | TGTGCCAGCAGCCAAGAACAAGCGGGAGGGCCGTACGAGCAGTACTTC | CASSQEQAGGPYEQYF
TRBJ2-5 | TRBV24-1 | . | . | TGTGCCACCAGTGACGGACAGAGGTTTATACAAGAGACCCAGTACTTC | CATSDGQRFIQETQYF
TRBJ2-1 | TRBV6-5 | . | . | TGTGCCAGCTTCGAGGTCTACAATGAGCAGTTCTTC | CASFEVYNEQFF
TRBJ2-1 | TRBV13 | . | TRBD2 | TGTGCCAGCAGCTTAATCTCAGGAGGCAGACTAGCGGGGGGGGATTACAATGAGCAGTTCTTC | CASSLISGGRLAGGDYNEQFF
TRBJ2-1 | TRBV24-1 | . | . | TGTGCCACCAGGGGTAACTACTACAATGAGCAGTTCTTC | CATRGNYYNEQFF
TRBJ2-7 | TRBV20-1 | . | . | TGCAGTGCTAGTCCGCAGGGTTGGTACGAGCAGTACTTC | CSASPQGWYEQYF
TRBJ1-1 | TRBV11-3 | . | . | TGTGCCAGCAGCTTAGACGGGTCCAACACTGAAGCTTTCTTT | CASSLDGSNTEAFF
TRBJ2-3 | TRBV19 | . | . | TGTGCCAGTAGTATAGGGCCAGATACGCAGTATTTT | CASSIGPDTQYF
TRBJ1-5 | TRBV3-1/TRBV3-2 | few | . | TGTGCCAGCAGCCAAGGAAATCCAGGCTATAGCAATCAGCCCCAGCATTTT | CASSQGNPGYSNQPQHF
TRBJ2-1 | TRBV29-1 | once | TRBD2 | TGCAGCGTCGGGCTGGTGGGCGGGAGAGGAAATGAGCAGTTCTTC | CSVGLVGGRGNEQFF
TRBJ2-1 | TRBV2 | few | . | TGTGCCAGCAGTGAAGGGGACTATGAGCAGTTCTTC | CASSEGDYEQFF
TRBJ2-7 | TRBV7-9 | . | TRBD2 | TGTGCCAGCAGCCCAAGAAGCCTAGCGGGAGTGAGTTACGAGCAGTACTTC | CASSPRSLAGVSYEQYF
TRBJ2-1 | TRBV5-1 | . | . | TGCGCCAGCAGCTTGGACGGGGGTAACTACAATGAGCAGTTCTTC | CASSLDGGNYNEQFF
TRBJ2-2 | TRBV18 | . | . | TGTGCCAGCTCTTCCATAGGAGGGCCCACCGGGGAGCTGTTTTTT | CASSSIGGPTGELFF
TRBJ1-2 | TRBV5-5 | . | . | TGTGCCAGCAGCTTGTTAGGGCAGGGCAATGGCTACACCTTC | CASSLLGQGNGYTF
TRBJ2-2 | TRBV7-3 | . | TRBD2 | TGTGCCAGCAGCTTAAGGGTGGGACTACTGAACACCGGGGAGCTGTTTTTT | CASSLRVGLLNTGELFF
TRBJ1-1 | TRBV7-9 | . | TRBD1 | TGTGCCAGCAGACTCGGGACAGGGAACACTGAAGCTTTCTTT | CASRLGTGNTEAFF
TRBJ2-7 | TRBV27 | . | TRBD2 | TGTGCCAGCAGTTCCCCCGGACTAGCGGGGGGCGAGCAGTACTTC | CASSSPGLAGGEQYF
TRBJ1-1 | TRBV5-6 | . | TRBD1 | TGTGCCAGCAGCTTAAACAGGGGAATGAACACTGAAGCTTTCTTT | CASSLNRGMNTEAFF
TRBJ2-3 | TRBV7-9 | . | TRBD2 | TGTGCCAGCAGCCCGGTCTTAGCGGGGGAGTCAGATACGCAGTATTTT | CASSPVLAGESDTQYF
TRBJ1-4 | TRBV2 | . | . | TGTGCCAGCAGTTCCCAGGGAAAACTGTTTTTT | CASSSQGKLFF
TRBJ2-7 | TRBV18 | . | . | TGTGCCAGCTCACCAGTCACAGGAGAGCAGTACTTC | CASSPVTGEQYF
TRBJ2-1 | TRBV30 | once | TRBD2 | TGTGCCTGGAGTCCACTAGCGGGAGTTTACAATGAGCAGTTCTTC | CAWSPLAGVYNEQFF
TRBJ1-4 | TRBV6-5 | . | . | TGTGCCAGCAGGTCCGACAGATATAATGAAAAACTGTTTTTT | CASRSDRYNEKLFF
TRBJ1-5 | TRBV28 | . | . | TGTGCCAGCAGTTTTAGTTGGCAGCCCCAGCATTTT | CASSFSWQPQHF
TRBJ1-5 | TRBV5-1 | . | TRBD1 | TGCGCCAGCAGCTCCGGGACAGGGGATCTCAATCAGCCCCAGCATTTT | CASSSGTGDLNQPQHF
TRBJ2-5 | TRBV11-3 | . | . | TGTGCCAGCAGCTTAGATGCGGGGTACCAAGAGACCCAGTACTTC | CASSLDAGYQETQYF
TRBJ1-1 | TRBV11-3 | . | TRBD1 | TGTGCCAGCAGCTTAGGGGCCACAGGGGAGAACACTGAAGCTTTCTTT | CASSLGATGENTEAFF
TRBJ1-1 | TRBV6-4 | . | . | TGTGCCAGCAGTGACTCCACAGGGTCTGAAGCTTTCTTT | CASSDSTGSEAFF
TRBJ1-1 | TRBV5-1 | . | . | TGCGCCAGCAGCTCCTATTTCGTAAATTTCCCCAGGTCCAGAGACACTGAAGCTTTCTTT | CASSSYFVNFPRSRDTEAFF
TRBJ2-5 | TRBV28 | . | TRBD1 | TGTGCCAGCAGACAAGAGGGGACAGGGCAAGAGACCCAGTACTTC | CASRQEGTGQETQYF
TRBJ2-2 | TRBV19 | . | TRBD2 | TGTGCCAGTAGTGGTGATTGGGGACTAGCGGGAGGCGGGGAGCTGTTTTTT | CASSGDWGLAGGGELFF
TRBJ1-1 | TRBV19 | . | TRBD1 | TGTGCCAGTAGTGAATACAGGGGGCGCGGAGCTTTCTTT | CASSEYRGRGAFF
TRBJ1-2 | TRBV6-6 | . | . | TGTGCCAGCAGTTACGGACGGAGGGGATCTGGAGAAGGCTACACCTTC | CASSYGRRGSGEGYTF
TRBJ2-3 | TRBV7-3 | . | TRBD1 | TGTGCCAGCAGCCCCCGACAGGGGGCGAATACGCAGTATTTT | CASSPRQGANTQYF
TRBJ1-1 | TRBV7-7 | . | . | TGTGCCAGCAGCTTAGGGTCGGACACTGAAGCTTTCTTT | CASSLGSDTEAFF
TRBJ2-2 | TRBV5-6 | few | . | TGTGCCAGCAACCGGGATCCCGGGGAGCTGTTTTTT | CASNRDPGELFF
TRBJ1-2 | TRBV5-5 | . | TRBD1 | TGTGCCAGCAGCTTGGTGGGCAGGGGGCACAGAGGCTACACCTTC | CASSLVGRGHRGYTF
TRBJ1-2 | TRBV2 | . | . | TGTGCCAGCAGAAACAGGAACTATGGCTACACCTTC | CASRNRNYGYTF
TRBJ1-5 | TRBV19 | once | . | TGTGCCAGTAGTAGCCAGGGCGATCAGCCCCAGCATTTT | CASSSQGDQPQHF
TRBJ2-1 | TRBV24-1 | . | TRBD2 | TGTGCCACCAGTGATTTTCTCGGCGGGGGGGCGGATGAGCAGTTCTTC | CATSDFLGGGADEQFF
TRBJ2-3 | TRBV5-4 | . | TRBD2 | TGTGCCAGCAGCCCGGGACTAGCGGGAGAAAATACGCAGTATTTT | CASSPGLAGENTQYF
TRBJ2-7 | TRBV11-3 | once | . | TGTGCCAGCAGCTTCTCTAGCGCCTCCTACGAGCAGTACTTC | CASSFSSASYEQYF
TRBJ2-5 | TRBV7-3 | . | . | TGTGCCAGCAGCTTAGGATCCCGCGAGAAGGGGGAGACCCAGTACTTC | CASSLGSREKGETQYF
TRBJ2-4 | TRBV30 | . | TRBD2 | TGTGCCTGGAGAGCCCCACTAGCGGCAGCGCGCATTCAGTACTTC | CAWRAPLAAARIQYF
TRBJ1-1 | TRBV28 | . | . | TGTGCCAGCAGTTTGGCGGGCTGGGGCACTGAAGCTTTCTTT | CASSLAGWGTEAFF
TRBJ2-2 | TRBV10-3 | once | . | TGTGCCATCAGTGCAGGGGTTACCTCCACCGGGGAGCTGTTTTTT | CAISAGVTSTGELFF
TRBJ2-1 | TRBV7-6 | . | TRBD2 | TGTGCCAGCAGCTTACGGCTAGCGGGTCTGGGGGAGCAGTTCTTC | CASSLRLAGLGEQFF
TRBJ1-3 | TRBV7-9 | . | . | TGTGCCAGCAGCTTACTCGCGATTTCTGGAAACACCATATATTTT | CASSLLAISGNTIYF
TRBJ1-1 | TRBV6-5 | . | TRBD1 | TGTGCCAGCAGTCCAAGACAGGGGATTAACACTGAAGCTTTCTTT | CASSPRQGINTEAFF
TRBJ1-1 | TRBV6-6 | . | . | TGTGCCAGCAGTTTGGACAGCCAGAACACTGAAGCTTTCTTT | CASSLDSQNTEAFF